The clone carrying this T cell receptor beta chain was observed once. Methods used by the authors: The assay estimated nucleated cells by amplifying reference gene primers. Generated by immunoSEQ multiplex PCR, the TCRdb table keeps only in-frame clones and is missing some. V and J calls and clone size come straight from that table; D and trimming were deduced from the DNA. The sample has some 130,000 clones, less than 90% seen once. The entry originates in a study of blood T cell repertoires in COVID-19. Study background: From the United States, Italy and Spain came samples of acute and convalescent COVID-19.

Between the trimmed V and J ends, which lost 5 bases and 0 bases, there was a span of 8 bases. The CDR3 loop spans 14 amino acids. Germline V gene data show CDR1 as MNHEY and CDR2 as SVGAGI. Sequencing used peripheral blood. The J gene is TRBJ1-5, the V gene TRBV6-5; D is possibly TRBD1 (6 bases). The sequence was collected from a man between 70 and 80 years old with acute or convalescent COVID-19. CDR3 coding DNA: TGTGCCAGCAGTACAGGGAATAGCAATCAGCCCCAGCATTTT. Its protein is CASSTGNSNQPQHF.